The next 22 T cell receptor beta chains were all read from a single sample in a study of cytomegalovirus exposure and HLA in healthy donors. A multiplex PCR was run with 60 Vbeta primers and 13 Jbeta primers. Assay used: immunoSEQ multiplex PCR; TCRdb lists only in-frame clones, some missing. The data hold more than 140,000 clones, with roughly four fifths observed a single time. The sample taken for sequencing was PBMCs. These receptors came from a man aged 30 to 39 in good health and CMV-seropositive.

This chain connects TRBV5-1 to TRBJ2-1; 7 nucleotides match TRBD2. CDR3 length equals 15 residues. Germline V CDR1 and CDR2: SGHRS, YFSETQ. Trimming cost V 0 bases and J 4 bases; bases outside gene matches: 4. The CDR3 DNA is TGCGCCAGCAGCTTGGCTAGCGGAAGATACAATGAGCAGTTCTTC. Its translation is CASSLASGRYNEQFF. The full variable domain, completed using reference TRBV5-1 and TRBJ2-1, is KAGVTQTPRYLIKTRGQQVTLSCSPISGHRSVSWYQQTPGQGLQFLFEYFSETQRNKGNFPGRFSGRQFSNSRSEMNVSTLELGDSALYLCASSLASGRYNEQFFGPGTRLTVL.

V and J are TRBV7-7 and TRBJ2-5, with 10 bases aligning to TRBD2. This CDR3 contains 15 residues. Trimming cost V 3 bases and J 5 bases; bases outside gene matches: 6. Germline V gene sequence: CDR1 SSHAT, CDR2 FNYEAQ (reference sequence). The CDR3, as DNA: TGTGCCAGCAGCTTGAGAGCGGGGGGGCCGGAGACCCAGTACTTC. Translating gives CASSLRAGGPETQYF.

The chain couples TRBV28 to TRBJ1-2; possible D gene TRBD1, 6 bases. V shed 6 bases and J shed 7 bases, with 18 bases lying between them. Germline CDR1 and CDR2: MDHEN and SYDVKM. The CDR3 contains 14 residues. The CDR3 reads CASRTPLLGGGYTF. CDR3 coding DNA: TGTGCCAGCAGGACACCCCTATTAGGGGGTGGCTACACCTTC.

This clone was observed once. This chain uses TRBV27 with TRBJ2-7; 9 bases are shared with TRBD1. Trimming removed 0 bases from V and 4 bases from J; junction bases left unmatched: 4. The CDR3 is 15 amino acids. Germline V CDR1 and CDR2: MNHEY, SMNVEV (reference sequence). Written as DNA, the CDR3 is TGTGCCAGCAGTTTATCCGGGACAGGGTTGTACGAGCAGTACTTC. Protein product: CASSLSGTGLYEQYF.

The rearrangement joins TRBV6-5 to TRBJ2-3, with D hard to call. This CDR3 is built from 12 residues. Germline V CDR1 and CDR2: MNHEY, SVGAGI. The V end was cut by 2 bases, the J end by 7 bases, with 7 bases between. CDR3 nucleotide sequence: TGTGCCAGCAGTTACGTTCCAAATACGCAGTATTTT. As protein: CASSYVPNTQYF.

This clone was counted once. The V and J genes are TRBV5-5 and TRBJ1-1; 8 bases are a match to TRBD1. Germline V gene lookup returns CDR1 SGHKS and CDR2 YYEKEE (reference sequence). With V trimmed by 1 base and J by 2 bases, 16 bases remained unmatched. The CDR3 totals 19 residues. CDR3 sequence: CASSLFQDRETPLNTEAFF. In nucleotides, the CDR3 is TGTGCCAGCAGCTTGTTCCAGGACAGGGAAACCCCTCTAAACACTGAAGCTTTCTTT. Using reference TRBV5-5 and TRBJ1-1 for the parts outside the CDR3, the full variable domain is DAGVTQSPTHLIKTRGQQVTLRCSPISGHKSVSWYQQVLGQGPQFIFQYYEKEERGRGNFPDRFSARQFPNYSSELNVNALLLGDSALYLCASSLFQDRETPLNTEAFFGQGTRLTVV.

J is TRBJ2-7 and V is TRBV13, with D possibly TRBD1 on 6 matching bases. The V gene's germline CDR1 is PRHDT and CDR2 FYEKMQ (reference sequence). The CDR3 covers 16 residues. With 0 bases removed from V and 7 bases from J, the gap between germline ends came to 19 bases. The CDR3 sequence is CASSLGDSVNAWEQYF. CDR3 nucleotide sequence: TGTGCCAGCAGCTTAGGGGACAGTGTAAATGCTTGGGAGCAGTACTTC.

CDR3 nucleotide sequence: TGTGCCAGCAGGAGGGTTGGGGGCTTGGGGACCCAGTACTTC. Its protein product is CASRRVGGLGTQYF. The rearrangement links TRBV28 to TRBJ2-5, with D perhaps matching TRBD1 (6 bases). Per germline, CDR1 MDHEN and CDR2 SYDVKM. CDR3 length: 14 residues. The ends were cut back, 6 bases at V and 7 bases at J, with 18 bases in the middle.

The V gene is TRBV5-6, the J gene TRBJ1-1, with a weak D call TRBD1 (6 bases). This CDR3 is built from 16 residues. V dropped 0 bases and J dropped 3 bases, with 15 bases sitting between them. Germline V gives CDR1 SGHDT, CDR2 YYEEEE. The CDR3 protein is CASSLGGQMGYTEAFF. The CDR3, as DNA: TGTGCCAGCAGCTTGGGGGGGCAAATGGGTTACACTGAAGCTTTCTTT.

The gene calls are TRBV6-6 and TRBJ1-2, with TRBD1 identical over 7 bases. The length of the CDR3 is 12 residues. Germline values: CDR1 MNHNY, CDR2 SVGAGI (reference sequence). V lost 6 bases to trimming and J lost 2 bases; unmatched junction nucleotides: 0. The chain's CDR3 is CASRTGNYGYTF. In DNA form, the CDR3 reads TGTGCCAGCAGGACAGGGAACTATGGCTACACCTTC.

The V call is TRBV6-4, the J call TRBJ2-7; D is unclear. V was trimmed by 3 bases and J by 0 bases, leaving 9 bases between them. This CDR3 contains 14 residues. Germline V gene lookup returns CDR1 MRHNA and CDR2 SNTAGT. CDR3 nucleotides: TGTGCCAGCAGTGAAACGGCGGACTCCTACGAGCAGTACTTC. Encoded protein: CASSETADSYEQYF.

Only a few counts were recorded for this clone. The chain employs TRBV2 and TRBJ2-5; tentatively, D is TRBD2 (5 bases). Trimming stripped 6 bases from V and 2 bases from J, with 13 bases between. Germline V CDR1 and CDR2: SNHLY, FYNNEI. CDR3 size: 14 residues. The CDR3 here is CASSFVGRQETQYF. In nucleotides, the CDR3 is TGTGCCAGCAGCTTCGTGGGGAGACAAGAGACCCAGTACTTC.

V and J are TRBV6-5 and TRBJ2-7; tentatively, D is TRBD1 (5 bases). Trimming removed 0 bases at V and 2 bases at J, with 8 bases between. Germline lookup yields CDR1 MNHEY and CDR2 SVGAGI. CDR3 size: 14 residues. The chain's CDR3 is CASSYSGRAYEQYF. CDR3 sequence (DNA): TGTGCCAGCAGTTACTCGGGCAGGGCCTACGAGCAGTACTTC.

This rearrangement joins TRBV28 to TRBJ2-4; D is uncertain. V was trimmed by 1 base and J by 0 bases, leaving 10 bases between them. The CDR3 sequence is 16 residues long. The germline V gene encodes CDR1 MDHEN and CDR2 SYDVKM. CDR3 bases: TGTGCCAGCAGTTTATTCGGAGAACTAGCCAAAAACATTCAGTACTTC. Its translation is CASSLFGELAKNIQYF.

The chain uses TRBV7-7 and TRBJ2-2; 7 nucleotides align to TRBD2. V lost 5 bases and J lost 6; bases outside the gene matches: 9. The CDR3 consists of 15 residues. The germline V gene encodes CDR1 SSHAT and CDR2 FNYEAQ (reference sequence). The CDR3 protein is CASSPTGGISGELFF. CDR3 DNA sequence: TGTGCCAGCAGCCCGACGGGAGGCATTTCCGGGGAGCTGTTTTTT.

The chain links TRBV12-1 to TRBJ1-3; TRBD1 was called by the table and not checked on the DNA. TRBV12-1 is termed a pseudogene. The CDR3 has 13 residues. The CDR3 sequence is CAAPGTVGNTIYF. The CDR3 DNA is TGTGCCGCACCGGGGACAGTTGGAAACACCATATATTTT.

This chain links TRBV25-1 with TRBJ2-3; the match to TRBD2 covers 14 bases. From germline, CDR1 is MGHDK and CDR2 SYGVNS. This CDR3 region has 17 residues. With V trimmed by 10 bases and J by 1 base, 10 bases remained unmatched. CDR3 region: CATGLAGGSSGTDTQYF. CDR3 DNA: TGTGCCACCGGACTAGCGGGGGGTTCCTCCGGCACAGATACGCAGTATTTT.

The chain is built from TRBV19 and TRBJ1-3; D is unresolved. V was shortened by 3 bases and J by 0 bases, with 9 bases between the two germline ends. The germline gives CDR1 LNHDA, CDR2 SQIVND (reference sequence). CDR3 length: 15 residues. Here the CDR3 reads CASSIVHYSGNTIYF. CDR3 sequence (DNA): TGTGCCAGTAGTATCGTACACTACTCTGGAAACACCATATATTTT.

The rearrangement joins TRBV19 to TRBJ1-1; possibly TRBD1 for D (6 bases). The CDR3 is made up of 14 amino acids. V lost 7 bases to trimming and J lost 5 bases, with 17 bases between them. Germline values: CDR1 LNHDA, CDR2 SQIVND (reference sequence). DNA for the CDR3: TGTGCCAGTAACCCGGACAGACAAGGGACTGAAGCTTTCTTT. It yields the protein CASNPDRQGTEAFF. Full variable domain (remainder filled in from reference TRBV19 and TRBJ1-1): DGGITQSPKYLFRKEGQNVTLSCEQNLNHDAMYWYRQDPGQGLRLIYYSQIVNDFQKGDIAEGYSVSREKKESFPLTVTSAQKNPTAFYLCASNPDRQGTEAFFGQGTRLTVV.

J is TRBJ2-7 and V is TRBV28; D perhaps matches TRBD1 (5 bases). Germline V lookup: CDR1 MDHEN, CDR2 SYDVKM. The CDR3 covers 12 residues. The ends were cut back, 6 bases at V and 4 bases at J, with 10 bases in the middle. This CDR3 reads CASSRDRYEQYF. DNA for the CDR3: TGTGCCAGCAGCCGAGACAGATACGAGCAGTACTTC.

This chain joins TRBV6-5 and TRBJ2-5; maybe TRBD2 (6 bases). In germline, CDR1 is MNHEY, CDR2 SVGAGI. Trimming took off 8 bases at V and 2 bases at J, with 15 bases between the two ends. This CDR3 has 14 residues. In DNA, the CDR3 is TGTGCCAGCCTCCCCCCGGGAGCTCAAGAGACCCAGTACTTC. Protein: CASLPPGAQETQYF.

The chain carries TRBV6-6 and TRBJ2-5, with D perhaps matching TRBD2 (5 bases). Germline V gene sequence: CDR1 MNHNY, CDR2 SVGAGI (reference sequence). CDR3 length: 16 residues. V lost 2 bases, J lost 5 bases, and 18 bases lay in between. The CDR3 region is CASSYGITGIGETQYF. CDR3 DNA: TGTGCCAGCAGTTACGGAATAACGGGGATCGGGGAGACCCAGTACTTC.